This TCR beta chain is from a study of human T cells and chemical hapten exposure. Overall study: Subjects had 2% DPC placed on approximately 2 cm by approximately 2 cm of upper inner arm skin for sensitization.

Trimming cost V 0 bases and J 5 bases, with 14 bases left between them. CDR3 length equals 16 residues. From germline, CDR1 is MRHNA and CDR2 SNTAGT. For the library, individual cDNA molecules each received unique molecular identifiers. MiXCR, applied by TCRdb to the RACE reads, yields one record per CDR3 protein. The table includes more than 95,000 distinct CDR3 sequences, less than 40% detected once. The sample's time point: patch test 3, about 24 weeks after DPC sensitization. Sample treatment: therapeutic diphenylcyclopropenone sensitization with weekly scalp DPC. V is TRBV6-4 and J is TRBJ2-1; D possibly corresponds to TRBD2 (6 bases). The specimen was whole blood, collected in connection with sensitization to the hapten diphenylcyclopropenone (DPC). This sequence was found in a middle-aged man with alopecia areata. Some clones in this sample may be carry-over from other donors' samples. The CDR3 region has the DNA TGTGCCAGCAGTGACTCGATCTCTAGCGCCCACAATGAGCAGTTCTTC. This sequence encodes CASSDSISSAHNEQFF.